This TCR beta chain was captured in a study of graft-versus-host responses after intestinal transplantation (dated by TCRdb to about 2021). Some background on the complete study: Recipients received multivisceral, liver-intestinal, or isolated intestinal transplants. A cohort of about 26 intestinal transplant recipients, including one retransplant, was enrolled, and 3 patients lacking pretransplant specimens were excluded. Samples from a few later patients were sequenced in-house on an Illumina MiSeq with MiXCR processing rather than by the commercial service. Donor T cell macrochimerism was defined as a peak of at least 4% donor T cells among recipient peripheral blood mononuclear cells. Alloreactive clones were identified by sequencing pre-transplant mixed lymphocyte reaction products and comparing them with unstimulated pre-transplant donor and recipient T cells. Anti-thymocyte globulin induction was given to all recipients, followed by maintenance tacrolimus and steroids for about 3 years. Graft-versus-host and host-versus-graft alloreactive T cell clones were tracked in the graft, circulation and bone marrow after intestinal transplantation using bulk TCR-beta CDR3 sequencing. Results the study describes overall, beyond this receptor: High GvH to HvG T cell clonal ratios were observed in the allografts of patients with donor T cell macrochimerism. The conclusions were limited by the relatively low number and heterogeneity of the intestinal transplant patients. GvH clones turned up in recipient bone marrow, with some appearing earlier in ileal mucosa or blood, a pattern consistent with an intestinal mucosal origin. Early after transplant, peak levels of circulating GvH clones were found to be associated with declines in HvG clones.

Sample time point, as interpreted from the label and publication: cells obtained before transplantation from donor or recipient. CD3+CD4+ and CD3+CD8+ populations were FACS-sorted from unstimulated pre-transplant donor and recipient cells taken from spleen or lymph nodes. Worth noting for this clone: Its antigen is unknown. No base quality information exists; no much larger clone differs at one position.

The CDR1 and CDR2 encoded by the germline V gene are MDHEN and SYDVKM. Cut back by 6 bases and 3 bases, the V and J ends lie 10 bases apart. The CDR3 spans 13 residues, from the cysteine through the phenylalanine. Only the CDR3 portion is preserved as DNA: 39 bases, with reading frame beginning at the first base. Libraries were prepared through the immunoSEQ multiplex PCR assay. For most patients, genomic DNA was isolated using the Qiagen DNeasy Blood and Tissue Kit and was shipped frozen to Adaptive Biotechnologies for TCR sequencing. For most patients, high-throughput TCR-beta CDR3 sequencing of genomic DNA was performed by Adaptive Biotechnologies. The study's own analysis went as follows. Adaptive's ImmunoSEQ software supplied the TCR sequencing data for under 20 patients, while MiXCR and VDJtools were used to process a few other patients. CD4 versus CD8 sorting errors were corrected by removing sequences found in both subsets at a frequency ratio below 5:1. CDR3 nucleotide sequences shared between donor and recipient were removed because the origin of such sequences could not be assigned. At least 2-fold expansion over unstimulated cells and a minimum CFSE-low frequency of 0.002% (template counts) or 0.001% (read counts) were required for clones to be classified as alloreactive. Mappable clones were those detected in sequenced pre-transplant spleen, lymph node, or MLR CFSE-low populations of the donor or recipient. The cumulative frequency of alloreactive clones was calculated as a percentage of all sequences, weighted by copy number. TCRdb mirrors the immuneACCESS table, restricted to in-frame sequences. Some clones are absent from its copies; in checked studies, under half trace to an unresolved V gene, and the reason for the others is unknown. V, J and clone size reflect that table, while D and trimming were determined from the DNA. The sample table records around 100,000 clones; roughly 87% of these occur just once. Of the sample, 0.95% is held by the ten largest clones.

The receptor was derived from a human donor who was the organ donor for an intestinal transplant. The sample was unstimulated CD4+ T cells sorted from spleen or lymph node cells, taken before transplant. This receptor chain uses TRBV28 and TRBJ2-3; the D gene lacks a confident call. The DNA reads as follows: TGTGCCAGCAGCCGCACGAGGACAGATACGCAGTATTTT. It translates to CASSRTRTDTQYF.